The 3 T cell receptor beta chains presented below share a single source sample, sequenced in a study of neoadjuvant nivolumab and ipilimumab in lung cancer. Using immunoSEQ multiplex PCR, the repertoire was profiled, and TCRdb retains in-frame clones only, with some absent. The sample includes tens of thousands of clones, around 89% of them seen just once. Sample: blood, taken before neoadjuvant nivolumab, alone or with ipilimumab. The receptors come from an adult with non-small cell lung cancer. Some clones in this sample may be carry-over from other donors' samples.

The J gene is TRBJ2-7, the V gene TRBV10-3; 10 positions agree with TRBD1. Germline lookup yields CDR1 ENHRY and CDR2 SYGVKD. The CDR3 extends over 14 amino acids. The V segment lost 10 bases and the J segment 5 bases; nucleotides outside the gene matches: 11. The CDR3 nucleotides read TGTGCCAGCAGGTCCGGGACAGGGGACGACGAGCAGTACTTC. Translating it yields CASRSGTGDDEQYF.

The chain recombines TRBV4-2 with TRBJ2-5, with unresolved D. Germline V gene data show CDR1 as LGHNA and CDR2 as YNFKEQ. Trimming cost V 4 bases and J 7 bases, with 19 bases left between them. The CDR3 has 15 amino acids. The CDR3 protein is CASSPTQSDLGTQYF. CDR3 DNA sequence: TGTGCCAGCAGCCCCACCCAGTCGGATTTGGGGACCCAGTACTTC.

The genes are TRBV2 and TRBJ2-7; unclear D gene. Trimming took off 6 bases at V and 1 base at J, with 7 bases between the two ends. This CDR3 has 12 residues. Germline assignment: CDR1 SNHLY and CDR2 FYNNEI. The CDR3 region is CASRVYSYEQYF. The CDR3 DNA reads TGTGCCAGCAGGGTTTATTCCTACGAGCAGTACTTC.